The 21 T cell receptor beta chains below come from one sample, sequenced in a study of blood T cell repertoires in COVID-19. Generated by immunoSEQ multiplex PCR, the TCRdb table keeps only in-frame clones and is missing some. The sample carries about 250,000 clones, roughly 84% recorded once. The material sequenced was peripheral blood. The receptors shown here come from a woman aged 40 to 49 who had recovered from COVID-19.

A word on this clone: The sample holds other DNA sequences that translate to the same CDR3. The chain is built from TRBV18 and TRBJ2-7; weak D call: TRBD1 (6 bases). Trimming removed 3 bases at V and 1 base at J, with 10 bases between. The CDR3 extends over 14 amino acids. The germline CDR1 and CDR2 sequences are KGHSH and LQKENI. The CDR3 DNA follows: TGTGCCAGCTCACCCGGCCAGGGGTCCTACGAGCAGTACTTC. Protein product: CASSPGQGSYEQYF.

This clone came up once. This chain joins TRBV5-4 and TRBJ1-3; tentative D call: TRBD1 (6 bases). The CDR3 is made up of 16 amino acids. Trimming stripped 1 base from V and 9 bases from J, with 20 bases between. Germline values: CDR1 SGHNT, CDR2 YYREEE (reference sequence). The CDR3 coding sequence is TGTGCCAGCAGCTTGATGAGCGAGGGGGTGGCAGGCACCATATATTTT. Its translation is CASSLMSEGVAGTIYF.

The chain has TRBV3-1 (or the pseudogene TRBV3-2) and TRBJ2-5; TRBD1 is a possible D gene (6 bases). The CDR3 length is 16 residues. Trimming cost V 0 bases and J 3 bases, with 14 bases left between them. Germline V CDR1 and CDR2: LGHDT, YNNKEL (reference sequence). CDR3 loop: CASSQDVRTVKETQYF. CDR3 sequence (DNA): TGTGCCAGCAGCCAAGATGTCCGGACAGTTAAAGAGACCCAGTACTTC.

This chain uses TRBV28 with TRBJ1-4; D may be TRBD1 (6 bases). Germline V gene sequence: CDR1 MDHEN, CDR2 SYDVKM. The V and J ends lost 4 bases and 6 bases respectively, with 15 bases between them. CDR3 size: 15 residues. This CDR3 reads CASSYNTGIYEKLFF. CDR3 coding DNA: TGTGCCAGCAGTTATAACACAGGGATTTATGAAAAACTGTTTTTT. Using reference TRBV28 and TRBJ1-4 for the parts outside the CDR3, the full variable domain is DVKVTQSSRYLVKRTGEKVFLECVQDMDHENMFWYRQDPGLGLRLIYFSYDVKMKEKGDIPEGYSVSREKKERFSLILESASTNQTSMYLCASSYNTGIYEKLFFGSGTQLSVL.

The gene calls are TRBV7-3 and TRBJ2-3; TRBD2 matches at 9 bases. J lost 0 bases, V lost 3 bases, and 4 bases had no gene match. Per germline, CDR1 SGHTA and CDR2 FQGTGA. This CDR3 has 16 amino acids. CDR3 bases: TGTGCCAGCAGCTTTTCTAGCGGGGCTAGCACAGATACGCAGTATTTT. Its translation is CASSFSSGASTDTQYF.

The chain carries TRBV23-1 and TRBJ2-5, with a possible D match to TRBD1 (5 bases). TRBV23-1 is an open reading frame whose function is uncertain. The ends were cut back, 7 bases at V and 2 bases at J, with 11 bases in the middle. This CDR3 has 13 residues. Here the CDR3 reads CASILGVQETQYF. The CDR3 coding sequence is TGCGCCAGCATTCTAGGGGTTCAAGAGACCCAGTACTTC.

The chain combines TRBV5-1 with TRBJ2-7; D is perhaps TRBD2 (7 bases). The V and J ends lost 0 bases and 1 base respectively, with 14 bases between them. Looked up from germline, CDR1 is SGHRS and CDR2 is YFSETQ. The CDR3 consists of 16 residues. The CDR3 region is CASSLDDGGRSYEQYF. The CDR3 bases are TGCGCCAGCAGCTTGGATGACGGGGGGCGATCCTACGAGCAGTACTTC.

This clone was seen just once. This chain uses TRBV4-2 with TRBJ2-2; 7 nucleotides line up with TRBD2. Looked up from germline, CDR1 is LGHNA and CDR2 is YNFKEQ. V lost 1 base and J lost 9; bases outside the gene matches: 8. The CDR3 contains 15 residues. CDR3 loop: CASSQASGAQRELFF. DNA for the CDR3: TGTGCCAGCAGCCAAGCGAGCGGGGCCCAGCGGGAGCTGTTTTTT.

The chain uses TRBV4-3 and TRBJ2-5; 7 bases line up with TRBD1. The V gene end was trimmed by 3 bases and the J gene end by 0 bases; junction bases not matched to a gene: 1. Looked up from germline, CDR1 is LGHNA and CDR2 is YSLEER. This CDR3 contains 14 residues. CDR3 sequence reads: CASSQGTDQETQYF. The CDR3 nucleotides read TGCGCCAGCAGCCAGGGGACAGACCAAGAGACCCAGTACTTC.

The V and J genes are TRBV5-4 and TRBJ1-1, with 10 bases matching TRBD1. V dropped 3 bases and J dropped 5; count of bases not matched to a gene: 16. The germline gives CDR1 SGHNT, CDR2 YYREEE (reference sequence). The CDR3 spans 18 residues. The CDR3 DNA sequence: TGTGCCAGCAGCTCGAGGCGGGACAGGGGCCCTAAGGGGACTGAAGCTTTCTTT. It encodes CASSSRRDRGPKGTEAFF.

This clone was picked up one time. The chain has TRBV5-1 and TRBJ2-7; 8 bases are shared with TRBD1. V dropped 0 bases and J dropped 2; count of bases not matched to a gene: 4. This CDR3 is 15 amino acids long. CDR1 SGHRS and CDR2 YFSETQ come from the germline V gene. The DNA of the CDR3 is TGCGCCAGCAGCTTGGTAGACAGGGGTACCTACGAGCAGTACTTC. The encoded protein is CASSLVDRGTYEQYF.

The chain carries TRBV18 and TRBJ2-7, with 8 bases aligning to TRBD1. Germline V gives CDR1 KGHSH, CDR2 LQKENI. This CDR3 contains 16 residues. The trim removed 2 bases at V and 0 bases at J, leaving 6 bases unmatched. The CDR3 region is CASSPMNTGGSYEQYF. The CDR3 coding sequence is TGTGCCAGCTCACCAATGAACACAGGGGGCTCCTACGAGCAGTACTTC.

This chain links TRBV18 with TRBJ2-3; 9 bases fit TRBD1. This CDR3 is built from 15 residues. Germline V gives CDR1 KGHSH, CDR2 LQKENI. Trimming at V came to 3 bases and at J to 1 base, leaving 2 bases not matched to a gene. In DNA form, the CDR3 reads TGTGCCAGCTCACCTAGACAGGGGGGCACAGATACGCAGTATTTT. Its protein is CASSPRQGGTDTQYF.

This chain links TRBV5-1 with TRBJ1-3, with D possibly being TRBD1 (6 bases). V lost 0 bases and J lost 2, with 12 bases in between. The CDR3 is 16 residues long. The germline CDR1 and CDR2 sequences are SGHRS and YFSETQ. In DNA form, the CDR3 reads TGCGCCAGCAGCTTGGATGGGCCAGGGGCTGGAAACACCATATATTTT. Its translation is CASSLDGPGAGNTIYF.

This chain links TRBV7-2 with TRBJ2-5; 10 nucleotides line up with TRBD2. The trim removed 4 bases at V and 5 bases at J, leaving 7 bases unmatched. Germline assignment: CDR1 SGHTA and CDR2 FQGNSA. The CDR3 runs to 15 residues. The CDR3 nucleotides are TGTGCCAGCAGCTCGCCAGCGGGAGGGCTGGAGACCCAGTACTTC. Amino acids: CASSSPAGGLETQYF.

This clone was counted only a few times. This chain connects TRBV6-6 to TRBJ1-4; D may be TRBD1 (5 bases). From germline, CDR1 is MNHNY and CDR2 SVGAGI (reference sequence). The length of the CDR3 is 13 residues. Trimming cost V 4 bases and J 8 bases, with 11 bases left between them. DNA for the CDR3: TGTGCCAGCAGTTCAAGACAGAGGGAAAAACTGTTTTTT. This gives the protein CASSSRQREKLFF.

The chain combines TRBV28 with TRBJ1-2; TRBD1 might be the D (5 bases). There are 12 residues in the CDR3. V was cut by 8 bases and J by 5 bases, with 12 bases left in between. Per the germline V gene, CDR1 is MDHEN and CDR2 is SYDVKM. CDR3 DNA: TGTGCCAGCGGGGCAATTCGGTATGGCTACACCTTC. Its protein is CASGAIRYGYTF.

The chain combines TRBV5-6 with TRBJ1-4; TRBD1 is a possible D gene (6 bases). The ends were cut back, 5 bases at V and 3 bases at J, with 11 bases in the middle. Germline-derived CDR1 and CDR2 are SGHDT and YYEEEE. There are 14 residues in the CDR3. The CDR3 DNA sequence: TGTGCCAGCAGTGACAGGCGATCTAATGAAAAACTGTTTTTT. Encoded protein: CASSDRRSNEKLFF.

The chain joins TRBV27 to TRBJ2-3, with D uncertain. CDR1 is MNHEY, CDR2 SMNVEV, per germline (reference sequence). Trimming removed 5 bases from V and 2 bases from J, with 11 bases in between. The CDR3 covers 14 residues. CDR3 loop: CASSHTLVTDTQYF. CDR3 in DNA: TGTGCCAGCAGTCACACCCTAGTCACAGATACGCAGTATTTT.

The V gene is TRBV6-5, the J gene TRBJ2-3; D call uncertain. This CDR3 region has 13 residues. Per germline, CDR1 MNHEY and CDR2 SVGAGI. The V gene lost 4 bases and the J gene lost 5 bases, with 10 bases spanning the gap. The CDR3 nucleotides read TGTGCCAGCAGTTCGGGTAGACGAGATACGCAGTATTTT. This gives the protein CASSSGRRDTQYF.

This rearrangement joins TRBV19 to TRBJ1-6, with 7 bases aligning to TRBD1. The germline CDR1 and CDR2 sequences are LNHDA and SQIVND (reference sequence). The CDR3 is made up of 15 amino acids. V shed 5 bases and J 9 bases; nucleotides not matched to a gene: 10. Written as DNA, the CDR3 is TGTGCCAGTAGTGAACAGGGGAGCATTACTTCACCCCTCCACTTT. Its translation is CASSEQGSITSPLHF.